This T cell receptor (beta chain) emerged from a study of siplizumab effects on memory and regulatory T cells. Study summary: Paired reactions compared siplizumab at 1 ug/mL with no drug, using mixed lymphocyte reactions.

This table comes from immunoSEQ multiplex PCR, and its TCRdb copy is limited to in-frame clones, with some not included. The sample records about 10,000 clones, more than 35% being singletons. General observations from the study: Suppressive capability of dividing Tregs from siplizumab cultures went unverified.

For approximately 6 days at 37°C, the mixed lymphocyte reaction cells were kept in coculture. Comments on this clone: Its antigen is as yet unknown.

Specimen: CFSE-low (dividing) CD8+ T cells sorted from an allogeneic mixed lymphocyte reaction. This receptor was identified in a human donor in good health; the cells came from an allogeneic mixed lymphocyte reaction.

The CDR3 loop reads CASSFSDGPYEQYF. CDR3 DNA: TGTGCCAGCAGCTTTTCGGACGGACCCTACGAGCAGTACTTC. The chain is built from TRBV5-5 and TRBJ2-7; D remains unclear. The CDR3 has 14 amino acids. Germline values: CDR1 SGHKS, CDR2 YYEKEE (reference sequence). Trimming removed 2 bases at V and 2 bases at J, with 11 bases between.